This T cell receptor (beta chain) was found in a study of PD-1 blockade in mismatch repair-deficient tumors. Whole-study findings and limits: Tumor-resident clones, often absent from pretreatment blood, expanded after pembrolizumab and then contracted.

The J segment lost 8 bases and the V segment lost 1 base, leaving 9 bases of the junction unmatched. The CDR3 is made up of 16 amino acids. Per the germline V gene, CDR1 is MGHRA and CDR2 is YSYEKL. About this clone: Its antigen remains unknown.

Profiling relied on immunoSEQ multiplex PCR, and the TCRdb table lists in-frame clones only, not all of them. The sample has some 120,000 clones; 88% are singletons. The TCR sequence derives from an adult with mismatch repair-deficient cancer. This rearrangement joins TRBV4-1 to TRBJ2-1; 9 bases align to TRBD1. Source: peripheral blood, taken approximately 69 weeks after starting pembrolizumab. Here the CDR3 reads CASSQGIPDRGDEQFF. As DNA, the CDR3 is TGCGCCAGCAGCCAAGGGATCCCTGACAGGGGGGATGAGCAGTTCTTC.